The entry below gives a single T cell receptor beta chain sequence along with its context. Its recognized antigen is unknown. Base qualities are not provided; no much larger clone lies one nucleotide away. This sample stems from a study of early T cells in non-severe SARS-CoV-2 infection (dated by TCRdb to the early 2020s). Context from the whole study: Bulk RNA from unsorted whole blood was used for TCR sequencing, so alpha and beta chains could not be paired. Results and caveats for the whole study, not just this receptor: VDJdb matching was skewed toward anti-spike CD8 responses and likely underestimated virus-specific expansions by missing private and CD4 specificities.

This was a case-control study nested in a cohort of healthcare workers in London, UK, who had nasopharyngeal swab PCR tests and blood samples taken every week. Healthcare workers were recruited between 23 and 31 March 2020, during the week of the UK lockdown, and were followed weekly for up to about 16 weeks. Via the germline V gene, CDR1 is MDHEN and CDR2 SYDVKM. Measured from the cysteine to the phenylalanine, the CDR3 is 17 residues long. Only the CDR3 region is kept as DNA, spanning 51 bases read in frame from base 1. V is cut back by 4 bases and J by 2 bases, with 11 bases in the junction unmatched. The library was produced with 5' RACE. The sequencer listed for this sample is NextSeq 500. The TCR library protocol attached unique molecular identifiers to individual cDNA molecules to correct for sequencing error and PCR bias. TCR alpha and beta chains were both sequenced, and the abundances of alpha and beta sequences in each sample were closely correlated with each other. Under the source paper's analysis protocol: Decombinator V4 was used to perform V gene, J gene and CDR3 annotation of TCR sequences. TCRs were defined as expanded if a significant change between any two time points was detected under a Poisson model with p below 0.0001. TCR abundances were normalised to the total number of TCRs sequenced per sample and expressed as counts per million. TRAV1-2 paired with TRAJ12, TRAJ20 or TRAJ33 defined MAIT TCRs, while TRAV10 paired with TRAJ18 defined iNKT TCRs. VDJdb, accessed 1 November 2021, was searched for CMV, EBV and SARS-CoV-2 annotated TCRs, with TCRs annotated for multiple antigens excluded. In TCRdb, the public reads were trimmed at Q25 with fastp and aligned with MiXCR, with productive beta chains retained. Under each unique CDR3 protein, matching rows form one entry showing the most common genes and DNA. The V and J calls shown here were made by TCRdb, not taken from the authors' results. The sample table shows over 80,000 distinct CDR3 sequences, and 13% to 15% are seen once. The ten largest make up over 9.5% of the sample.

This TCR came from an adult who was a healthcare worker with PCR-confirmed SARS-CoV-2 infection or an uninfected control (not recorded which). Source material: whole blood. The chain is assembled from TRBV28 and TRBJ2-3, with 8 central nucleotides matching TRBD1. The CDR3 in this case is CASSSPFTGGFTDTQYF. The DNA sequence follows: TGTGCCAGCAGTTCCCCCTTCACAGGGGGGTTCACAGATACGCAGTATTTT.